The next 13 T cell receptor beta chains were all read from a single sample in a study of blood T cell repertoires in COVID-19. Only in-frame clones appear in the TCRdb table, and some are missing; sequencing was by immunoSEQ multiplex PCR. The table includes around 140,000 clones, about four fifths detected once. Sample: peripheral blood. These receptors all stem from a human donor in a cohort sampled during active COVID-19.

V usage is TRBV3-1 (or the pseudogene TRBV3-2) and J usage is TRBJ2-2; D might be TRBD1 (6 bases). The CDR3 is 15 amino acids. V lost 0 bases to trimming and J lost 7 bases, with 12 bases between them. Per the germline V gene, CDR1 is LGHDT and CDR2 is YNNKEL (reference sequence). The DNA of the CDR3 is TGTGCCAGCAGCCAAGATTGGGCAGGGGACGGGGAGCTGTTTTTT. It specifies CASSQDWAGDGELFF.

This clone was picked up a small number of times. The chain carries TRBV30 and TRBJ1-5; 7 bases are shared with TRBD1. CDR3 length: 13 amino acids. Germline V lookup: CDR1 GTSNPN, CDR2 SVGIG (reference sequence). After removal of 2 bases from V and 6 bases from J, the junction contained 4 bases not matched to a gene. CDR3: CAWSRQGGQPQHF. CDR3 bases: TGTGCCTGGAGTAGACAGGGTGGTCAGCCCCAGCATTTT.

V and J are TRBV7-3 and TRBJ1-5; no clear D gene. With 5 bases removed from V and 1 base from J, the gap between germline ends came to 18 bases. The length of the CDR3 is 17 residues. CDR1 and CDR2 (germline): SGHTA, FQGTGA. In nucleotides, the CDR3 is TGTGCCAGCAGCCCCTGGTCGGGAGGAAGGAGCAATCAGCCCCAGCATTTT. Its translation: CASSPWSGGRSNQPQHF.

The chain employs TRBV2 and TRBJ1-1, with unresolved D. The CDR3 loop spans 14 amino acids. Trimming stripped 1 base from V and 0 bases from J, with 6 bases between. In germline, CDR1 is SNHLY, CDR2 FYNNEI. CDR3 loop: CASSEDMMNTEAFF. Written as DNA, the CDR3 is TGTGCCAGCAGTGAAGACATGATGAACACTGAAGCTTTCTTT. The full variable domain, completed using reference TRBV2 and TRBJ1-1, is EPEVTQTPSHQVTQMGQEVILRCVPISNHLYFYWYRQILGQKVEFLVSFYNNEISEKSEIFDDQFSVERPDGSNFTLKIRSTKLEDSAMYFCASSEDMMNTEAFFGQGTRLTVV.

The chain uses TRBV5-1 and TRBJ2-3; TRBD1 matches 9 bases. From germline, CDR1 is SGHRS and CDR2 YFSETQ. Trimming removed 2 bases from V and 5 bases from J; junction bases left unmatched: 6. The CDR3 is 15 amino acids. DNA of the CDR3: TGCGCCAGCAGCTTATCAGGGACAGGGAGAGATACGCAGTATTTT. Its translation is CASSLSGTGRDTQYF.

The V gene is TRBV5-6, the J gene TRBJ1-1; no clear D gene. CDR3 length: 19 amino acids. V shed 0 bases and J shed 1 base, with 22 bases lying between them. The germline CDR1 and CDR2 sequences are SGHDT and YYEEEE. CDR3 sequence: CASSLVLVADWRQNTEAFF. CDR3 coding DNA: TGTGCCAGCAGCTTGGTCCTCGTGGCGGATTGGAGGCAGAACACTGAAGCTTTCTTT. Combining the CDR3 with reference TRBV5-6 and TRBJ1-1 gives the whole variable domain DAGVTQSPTHLIKTRGQQVTLRCSPKSGHDTVSWYQQALGQGPQFIFQYYEEEERQRGNFPDRFSGHQFPNYSSELNVNALLLGDSALYLCASSLVLVADWRQNTEAFFGQGTRLTVV.

The chain has TRBV2 and TRBJ2-3; 12 nucleotides match TRBD2. This CDR3 spans 16 amino acids. Germline V lookup: CDR1 SNHLY, CDR2 FYNNEI. Trimming at V came to 6 bases and at J to 3 bases, leaving 7 bases not matched to a gene. The CDR3 loop is CASSSLAGGLTDTQYF. The CDR3 DNA reads as TGTGCCAGCAGCTCCCTAGCGGGGGGGCTAACAGATACGCAGTATTTT. The full variable domain, in which reference TRBV2 and TRBJ2-3 provide the parts outside the CDR3, is EPEVTQTPSHQVTQMGQEVILRCVPISNHLYFYWYRQILGQKVEFLVSFYNNEISEKSEIFDDQFSVERPDGSNFTLKIRSTKLEDSAMYFCASSSLAGGLTDTQYFGPGTRLTVL.

This clone was counted once. This chain links TRBV19 with TRBJ1-1; no reliable D call. The germline V gene encodes CDR1 LNHDA and CDR2 SQIVND (reference sequence). V lost 4 bases, J lost 1 base, and 13 bases lay in between. The CDR3 has 15 residues. The CDR3 DNA sequence: TGTGCCAGTAGTACCCCTGCAGAAAAGAACACTGAAGCTTTCTTT. Its translation is CASSTPAEKNTEAFF.

This chain links TRBV7-6 with TRBJ2-3, with 13 bases that match TRBD2. There are 16 residues in the CDR3. J was trimmed by 5 bases and V by 4 bases; bases with no gene match: 6. Germline lookup yields CDR1 SGHVS and CDR2 FNYEAQ. Here the CDR3 reads CASSYPGTSGEDTQYF. The CDR3 DNA reads as TGTGCCAGCAGCTACCCCGGGACTAGCGGGGAAGATACGCAGTATTTT.

The V gene is TRBV2, the J gene TRBJ2-5; a weak D match, TRBD1 (5 bases). V lost 4 bases to trimming and J lost 8 bases, with 17 bases between them. The CDR3 has 14 amino acids. CDR1 is SNHLY and CDR2 is FYNNEI in the germline V gene. The CDR3 DNA follows: TGTGCCAGCAGTGTGACAGTGAATACGGCAACCCAGTACTTC. Its protein product is CASSVTVNTATQYF.

The CDR3 coding sequence is TGTGCCAGTAGTGATCTCACAACAACTAATGAAAAACTGTTTTTT. Residues: CASSDLTTTNEKLFF. This chain joins TRBV19 and TRBJ1-4; D not certain. CDR1 and CDR2 from the germline V gene are LNHDA and SQIVND (reference sequence). The germline V and J ends were trimmed by 5 bases and 0 bases, with 10 bases remaining between them. The CDR3 sequence is 15 residues long.

The CDR3 spells CSVPEGIPGFTNYGYTF. The DNA for the CDR3 is TGCAGCGTCCCGGAGGGTATACCAGGGTTCACTAACTATGGCTACACCTTC. The chain recombines TRBV29-1 with TRBJ1-2, with TRBD1 as a possible D gene (5 bases). The germline V and J ends were trimmed by 6 bases and 0 bases, with 23 bases remaining between them. CDR1 and CDR2 (germline): SQVTM, ANQGSEA. The CDR3 runs 17 residues.

The chain joins TRBV29-1 to TRBJ2-2; the D gene is possibly TRBD1 (6 bases). V lost 7 bases and J lost 5, with 14 bases in between. Germline assignment: CDR1 SQVTM and CDR2 ANQGSEA. The CDR3 is 13 amino acids. CDR3 residues: CSAQTGPTGELFF. The CDR3 region has the DNA TGCAGCGCTCAAACAGGGCCTACCGGGGAGCTGTTTTTT.